This T cell receptor beta chain appears in the sequencing data of a study of blood T cell repertoires in COVID-19. Study at large: Sources were T cells, B-cell-depleted T cells, or PBMCs; the material itself was cDNA or gDNA.

Per the study methods: Reference gene primer amplification gave estimated nucleated cell counts. Clones were read by immunoSEQ multiplex PCR, and TCRdb kept only the in-frame ones, dropping some. V and J calls and clone size come straight from that table; D and trimming were deduced from the DNA. The data hold around 150,000 clones, with approximately 84% observed a single time. Specimen: peripheral blood. This receptor was taken from a man between 65 and 85 years old with acute or convalescent COVID-19.

The CDR3 DNA follows: TGTGCCAGCAGCCTTTCTTGGCGGGAGGCCACAGATACGCAGTATTTT. This encodes CASSLSWREATDTQYF. V and J are TRBV7-8 and TRBJ2-3; 8 bases match TRBD2. Germline loops: CDR1 SGHVS, CDR2 FQNEAQ. V shed 5 bases, J shed 2 bases, and the junction held 9 bases outside the gene matches. The CDR3 has 16 residues.